The rows below give T cell receptor beta chains drawn from one sample of a study of T cells after yellow fever vaccination. Each CDR3 protein is one row after TCRdb ran MiXCR on the 5' RACE reads. The table shows over 110,000 distinct CDR3 sequences, with over 7% occurring only once. The material sequenced was CD4+ T cells sorted from PBMCs, taken 5 days after the yellow fever booster vaccination. These receptors originate from a man aged 25-45 years who received the YFV17D yellow fever vaccine. Each CDR3 is given with its conserved first and last residue. Fields, in order: D gene, V gene, J gene, clone size, CDR3 DNA, CDR3 protein. The D gene is left open where the match is weak. Clone size is shown for a subset of rows, as once, few, many or a class of expanded clone.

D: -; V: TRBV3-1; J: TRBJ1-6; size: -; DNA: TGTGCCAGCACCCAAGGCAGACGGGAAAATTCACCCCTCCACTTT; CDR3: CASTQGRRENSPLHF
D: -; V: TRBV29-1; J: TRBJ2-3; size: many; DNA: TGCAGCGTTGAAGGGCGGTCCTCCCCCCAAACGCAGTATTTT; CDR3: CSVEGRSSPQTQYF
D: TRBD1; V: TRBV6-4; J: TRBJ2-1; size: many; DNA: TGTGCCAGCAGTGCCGGGACAGGGGGTCGCAATGAGCAGTTCTTC; CDR3: CASSAGTGGRNEQFF
D: -; V: TRBV4-3; J: TRBJ2-2; size: many; DNA: TGCGCCAGCAGCCAAGATCGCTACGCCGGGGAGCTGTTTTTT; CDR3: CASSQDRYAGELFF
D: TRBD2; V: TRBV6-1; J: TRBJ2-7; size: many; DNA: TGTGCCAGCAGTGCCTACACGACTAGCGGAGCCCCCTACGAGCAGTACTTC; CDR3: CASSAYTTSGAPYEQYF
D: TRBD1; V: TRBV5-1; J: TRBJ2-7; size: many; DNA: TGCGCCAGCAGCCCCGGACAGGGATACTACGAGCAGTACTTC; CDR3: CASSPGQGYYEQYF
D: -; V: TRBV18; J: TRBJ2-1; size: few; DNA: TGTGCCAGCTCACCACCGGGCGGAGGTGGGGGCAATGAGCAGTTCTTC; CDR3: CASSPPGGGGGNEQFF
D: -; V: TRBV29-1; J: TRBJ2-5; size: -; DNA: TGCAGCGTTGAAGCTCCCGGGGGGACCCAGTACTTC; CDR3: CSVEAPGGTQYF
D: TRBD1; V: TRBV12-3/TRBV12-4; J: TRBJ2-7; size: many; DNA: TGTGCCAGCAGTTTCGATTCAGGGGGCGGCGAGCAGTACTTC; CDR3: CASSFDSGGGEQYF
D: -; V: TRBV14; J: TRBJ2-7; size: many; DNA: TGTGCCAGCAGCCAAGACAGTGCCTACGAGCAGTACTTC; CDR3: CASSQDSAYEQYF
D: -; V: TRBV24-1; J: TRBJ2-3; size: many; DNA: TGTGCCACCAGTGAGTCCCCGGGACACGGGTCGATCACAGATACGCAGTATTTT; CDR3: CATSESPGHGSITDTQYF
D: -; V: TRBV5-1; J: TRBJ2-7; size: many; DNA: TGCGCCAAGGGGGTCGAGCAGTACTTC; CDR3: CAKGVEQYF
D: -; V: TRBV20-1; J: TRBJ1-3; size: few; DNA: TGCAGTGCTAGAGACAGCACGGGCGGCTCTGGAAACACCATATATTTT; CDR3: CSARDSTGGSGNTIYF
D: -; V: TRBV11-2; J: TRBJ2-5; size: many; DNA: TGTGCCAGCAGCCCGACAACCCTTGGACAGAAAGAGACCCAGTACTTC; CDR3: CASSPTTLGQKETQYF
D: -; V: TRBV7-3; J: TRBJ2-2; size: many; DNA: TGTGCCAGCAGCCTAACCTCGGACCCCCGGATCGGGGAGCTGTTTTTT; CDR3: CASSLTSDPRIGELFF
D: -; V: TRBV20-1; J: TRBJ2-5; size: many; DNA: TGCAGTGCTAGTAGGTCAGTGGAGACCCAGTACTTC; CDR3: CSASRSVETQYF
D: TRBD2; V: TRBV5-1; J: TRBJ2-3; size: many; DNA: TGCGCCAGCAGTTGGCTGGGACTAGATGCAGATACGCAGTATTTT; CDR3: CASSWLGLDADTQYF
D: -; V: TRBV27; J: TRBJ2-5; size: many; DNA: TGTGCCAGCAGTCCCGGAGGGGGCTGGGAGACCCAGTACTTC; CDR3: CASSPGGGWETQYF
D: -; V: TRBV7-6; J: TRBJ1-1; size: many; DNA: TGTGCCAGCAGCGCGGACAGCAACACTGAAGCTTTCTTT; CDR3: CASSADSNTEAFF
D: -; V: TRBV20-1; J: TRBJ2-7; size: many; DNA: TGCAGTGCTAGAGATAGCGCCCACGAGCAGTACTTC; CDR3: CSARDSAHEQYF
D: -; V: TRBV19; J: TRBJ1-5; size: -; DNA: TGTGCCAGTAGCCCGGGACGTAGGAATCAGCCCCAGCATTTT; CDR3: CASSPGRRNQPQHF
D: TRBD2; V: TRBV18; J: TRBJ2-3; size: many; DNA: TGTGCCAGCTCACCACTCCGGCGGGAGGGGGTCGCAGATACGCAGTATTTT; CDR3: CASSPLRREGVADTQYF
D: TRBD1; V: TRBV7-2; J: TRBJ1-1; size: many; DNA: TGTGCCAGCAGCTCGAGGACAGGGGTTTGGCCTGAAGCTTTCTTT; CDR3: CASSSRTGVWPEAFF
D: -; V: TRBV19; J: TRBJ2-1; size: -; DNA: TGTGCCAGTCAAACTACGGGCATCGGGTACTCGGATAGTGAGCAGTTCTTC; CDR3: CASQTTGIGYSDSEQFF
D: -; V: TRBV6-1; J: TRBJ2-2; size: many; DNA: TGTGCCAGCAGTGGAACCGGGGAGCTGTTTTTT; CDR3: CASSGTGELFF
D: TRBD2; V: TRBV20-1; J: TRBJ2-5; size: many; DNA: TGCAGTGCTCAGCGAGCGGGACCCCAAGAGACCCAGTACTTC; CDR3: CSAQRAGPQETQYF
D: -; V: TRBV7-9; J: TRBJ2-3; size: -; DNA: TGTGCCAGCAGCTCCGGACACCCGAGGACAGATACGCAGTATTTT; CDR3: CASSSGHPRTDTQYF
D: -; V: TRBV23-1; J: TRBJ2-2; size: many; DNA: TGCGCCAGCAGTCAATCTCAACCCATGACCGGGGAGCTGTTTTTT; CDR3: CASSQSQPMTGELFF
D: -; V: TRBV12-3/TRBV12-4; J: TRBJ2-7; size: many; DNA: TGTGCCAGCAGTTTACTGACCTACGAGCAGTACTTC; CDR3: CASSLLTYEQYF
D: -; V: TRBV20-1; J: TRBJ2-5; size: many; DNA: TGCAGTGCTAGACCTCTTAGCGGCCAAGAGACCCAGTACTTC; CDR3: CSARPLSGQETQYF
D: -; V: TRBV6-2/TRBV6-3; J: TRBJ2-1; size: -; DNA: TGTGCCAGCTTGCGGGGAGGAGGGATAGGATCCTACAATGAGCAGTTCTTC; CDR3: CASLRGGGIGSYNEQFF
D: -; V: TRBV29-1; J: TRBJ1-4; size: -; DNA: TGCAGCGTTTGGAACAATGAAAAACTGTTTTTT; CDR3: CSVWNNEKLFF
D: -; V: TRBV12-3/TRBV12-4; J: TRBJ1-4; size: many; DNA: TGTGCCAGCGGAATCCAAGGGGCGAATGAAAAACTGTTTTTT; CDR3: CASGIQGANEKLFF
D: -; V: TRBV7-2; J: TRBJ2-5; size: many; DNA: TGTGCCAGCAGCAAACTAGGACCGCGGGAGACCCAGTACTTC; CDR3: CASSKLGPRETQYF
D: -; V: TRBV4-3; J: TRBJ2-4; size: many; DNA: TGCGCCAGCAGCCAAACCTACAAGGCGGGAGCCAAAAACATTCAGTACTTC; CDR3: CASSQTYKAGAKNIQYF
D: TRBD2; V: TRBV7-2; J: TRBJ2-3; size: many; DNA: TGTGCCAGCAGCCTAGGGGGACTAGCGGCAGATACGCAGTATTTT; CDR3: CASSLGGLAADTQYF
D: -; V: TRBV15; J: TRBJ2-7; size: many; DNA: TGTGCCACCAGCCCAGGCTTGACCTACGAGCAGTACTTC; CDR3: CATSPGLTYEQYF
D: -; V: TRBV29-1; J: TRBJ2-1; size: many; DNA: -; CDR3: CSVGSGSGEFF
D: TRBD2; V: TRBV6-2/TRBV6-3; J: TRBJ2-7; size: many; DNA: TGTGCCAGCAGCCCCTACCCCGGACAGAGAACTAGCGGGAGCCCGGGTGAGCAGTACTTC; CDR3: CASSPYPGQRTSGSPGEQYF
D: -; V: TRBV20-1; J: TRBJ1-2; size: many; DNA: TGCAGTGCTAGTTCCAGGCTCTATGGCTACACCTTC; CDR3: CSASSRLYGYTF
D: -; V: TRBV6-5; J: TRBJ2-3; size: many; DNA: TGTGCCAGCAGTTACCTAAGGCGGTGGGGCCCAGATACGCAGTATTTT; CDR3: CASSYLRRWGPDTQYF
D: -; V: TRBV12-3/TRBV12-4; J: TRBJ2-3; size: many; DNA: TGTGCCAGCAGTTCCCCCTTGGGGGGACGTACTGATACGCAGTATTTT; CDR3: CASSSPLGGRTDTQYF
D: TRBD2; V: TRBV7-2; J: TRBJ2-3; size: many; DNA: TGTGCCAGCAGACCCCCGGGACTAGCAACAGATACGCAGTATTTT; CDR3: CASRPPGLATDTQYF
D: -; V: TRBV18; J: TRBJ2-3; size: many; DNA: TGTGCCAGCTCACTGAGGGACGCTAGCACAGATACGCAGTATTTT; CDR3: CASSLRDASTDTQYF
D: -; V: TRBV20-1; J: TRBJ2-7; size: few; DNA: TGCAGTGCTCCTATTCGACAGCAGAGCTCCTACGAGCAGTACTTC; CDR3: CSAPIRQQSSYEQYF
D: TRBD1; V: TRBV12-3/TRBV12-4; J: TRBJ2-1; size: many; DNA: TGTGCCAGCACGGTGTCTGCAGGGGGCAATGAGCAGTTCTTC; CDR3: CASTVSAGGNEQFF
D: TRBD2; V: TRBV6-2/TRBV6-3; J: TRBJ2-2; size: many; DNA: TGTGCCAGCAGTACTTTGAGCGGGAGGGCCGTCACCGGGGAGCTGTTTTTT; CDR3: CASSTLSGRAVTGELFF
D: -; V: TRBV5-1; J: TRBJ1-6; size: -; DNA: TGCGCCAGCAGCTTGCAGGGAGGGAATTCACCCCTCCACTTT; CDR3: CASSLQGGNSPLHF